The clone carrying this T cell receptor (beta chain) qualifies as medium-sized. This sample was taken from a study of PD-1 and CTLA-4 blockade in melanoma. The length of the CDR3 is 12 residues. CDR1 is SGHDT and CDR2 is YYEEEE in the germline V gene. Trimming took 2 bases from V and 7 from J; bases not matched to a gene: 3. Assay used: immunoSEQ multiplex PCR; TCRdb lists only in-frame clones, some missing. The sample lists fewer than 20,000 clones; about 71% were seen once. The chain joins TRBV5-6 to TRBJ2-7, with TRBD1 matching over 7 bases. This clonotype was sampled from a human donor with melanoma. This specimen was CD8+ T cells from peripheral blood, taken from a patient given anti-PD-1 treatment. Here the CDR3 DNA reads TGTGCCAGCAGCTTAGGGGGCCGGGAGCAGTACTTC. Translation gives CASSLGGREQYF.